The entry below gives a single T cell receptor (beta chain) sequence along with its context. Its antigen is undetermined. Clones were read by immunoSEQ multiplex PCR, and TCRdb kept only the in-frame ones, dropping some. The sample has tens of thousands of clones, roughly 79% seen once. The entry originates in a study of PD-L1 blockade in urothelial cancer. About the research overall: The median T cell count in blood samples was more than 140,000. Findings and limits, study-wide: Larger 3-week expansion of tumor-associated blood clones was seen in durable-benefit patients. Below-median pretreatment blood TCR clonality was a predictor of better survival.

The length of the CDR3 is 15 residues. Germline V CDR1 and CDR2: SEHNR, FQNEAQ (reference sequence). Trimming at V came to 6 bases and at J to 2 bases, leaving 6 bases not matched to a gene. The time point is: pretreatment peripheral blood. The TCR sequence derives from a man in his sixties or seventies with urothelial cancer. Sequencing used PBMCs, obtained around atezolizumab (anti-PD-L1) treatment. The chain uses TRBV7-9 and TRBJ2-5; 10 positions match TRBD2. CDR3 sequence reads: CASRYGLAEQETQYF. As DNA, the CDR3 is TGTGCCAGCAGATACGGACTAGCGGAACAAGAGACCCAGTACTTC.